This T cell receptor beta chain was recorded in a study of OX40 agonist ivuxolimab in advanced cancers. Produced via immunoSEQ multiplex PCR; TCRdb's table is partial and in-frame only. This table has approximately 82,000 clones, 70% to 90% appearing once. Germline V lookup: CDR1 SGHTA, CDR2 FQGNSA. This CDR3 contains 13 residues. V was trimmed by 3 bases and J by 6 bases, leaving 10 bases between them. This rearrangement joins TRBV7-2 to TRBJ2-3; maybe TRBD2 (6 bases). Here the sequenced sample was CD4+ or CD8+ T cells sorted from blood, taken in a trial of the OX40 agonist ivuxolimab. The clonotype originates from an adult with an advanced solid tumor such as melanoma, head and neck, liver or kidney cancer. The CDR3 DNA is TGTGCCAGCAGCTTCCCCGGAGGGGATACGCAGTATTTT. Translated, it gives CASSFPGGDTQYF.